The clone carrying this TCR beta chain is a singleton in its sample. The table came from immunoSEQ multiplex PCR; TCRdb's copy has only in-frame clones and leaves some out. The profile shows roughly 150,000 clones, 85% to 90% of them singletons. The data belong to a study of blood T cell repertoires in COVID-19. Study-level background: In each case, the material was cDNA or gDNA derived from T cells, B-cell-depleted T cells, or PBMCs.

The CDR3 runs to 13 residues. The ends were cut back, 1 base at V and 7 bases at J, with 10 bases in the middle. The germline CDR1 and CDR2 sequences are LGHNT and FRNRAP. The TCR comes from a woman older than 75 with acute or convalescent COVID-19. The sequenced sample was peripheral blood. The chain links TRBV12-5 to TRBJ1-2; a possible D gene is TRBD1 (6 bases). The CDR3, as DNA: TGTGCTAGTGGTTTGGCACAGGGTGGTGGCTACACCTTC. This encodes CASGLAQGGGYTF.